The 10 T cell receptor beta chains given below trace back to one sample, sequenced in a study of T cells in Graves' hyperthyroidism and ophthalmopathy. Amplification of TCR beta CDR3 regions used RNA as the template. The TCR CDR3 first-round RT-PCR relied on the HTBI primer set. TCRdb fed the multiplex PCR reads into MiXCR, producing one record per CDR3 protein. The sample carries about 360,000 distinct CDR3 sequences, around a quarter recorded once. Sequencing was done on a sample of blood. The receptors were gathered from a man aged 45-65 years with Graves' hyperthyroidism.

This clonotype was detected many times. The rearrangement joins TRBV7-2 to TRBJ2-1, with 9 bases lining up with TRBD1. The CDR3 is made up of 13 amino acids. The germline gives CDR1 SGHTA, CDR2 FQGNSA. Trimming at V came to 2 bases and at J to 15 bases, leaving 8 bases not matched to a gene. The CDR3 loop reads CASSLQSGTGMFF. CDR3 nucleotide sequence: TGTGCCAGCAGCTTACAATCCGGGACAGGGATGTTCTTC.

This clonotype was seen at least ten times. The chain joins TRBV2 to TRBJ2-1, with D possibly being TRBD2 (6 bases). CDR3 length equals 16 residues. Germline assignment: CDR1 SNHLY and CDR2 FYNNEI. The germline V and J ends were trimmed by 6 bases and 3 bases, with 18 bases remaining between them. CDR3 bases: TGTGCCAGCAGAATAGGAGGCGGGAAGATCTACAATGAGCAGTTCTTC. Its protein is CASRIGGGKIYNEQFF.

The V call is TRBV10-3, the J call TRBJ2-3, with D perhaps matching TRBD1 or TRBD2 (5 bases each). V lost 8 bases to trimming and J lost 4 bases, with 13 bases between them. Germline loops: CDR1 ENHRY, CDR2 SYGVKD. The CDR3 covers 13 residues. CDR3 DNA sequence: TGTGCCATCCGGGACGAAAATTCAGATACGCAGTATTTT. Translating it yields CAIRDENSDTQYF.

The chain has TRBV29-1 and TRBJ2-5; tentatively, D is TRBD2 (6 bases). This CDR3 has 14 residues. The V end was cut by 8 bases, the J end by 0 bases, with 16 bases between. Germline CDR1 is SQVTM and CDR2 is ANQGSEA. The CDR3 bases are TGCAGCACACCCAGGGACTTTGACCAAGAGACCCAGTACTTC. Translating gives CSTPRDFDQETQYF.

The rearrangement links TRBV7-8 to TRBJ2-1; D is undetermined. Trimming stripped 0 bases from V and 0 bases from J, with 12 bases between. CDR1 and CDR2 (germline): SGHVS, FQNEAQ. CDR3 length: 17 amino acids. The CDR3 protein is CASSLAPGGISYNEQFF. As DNA, the CDR3 is TGTGCCAGCAGCTTAGCCCCGGGTGGTATCTCCTACAATGAGCAGTTCTTC.

This clonotype has just a few counts. A much larger clone sits a single nucleotide away, making a read error possible. This sequence joins TRBV14 and TRBJ2-7; D ambiguous. V was shortened by 3 bases and J by 2 bases, with 2 bases between the two germline ends. Germline CDR1 SGHDN, CDR2 FVKESK. The CDR3 has 11 residues. CDR3 sequence reads: CASSHTYEQYF. Written as DNA, the CDR3 is TGTGCCAGCAGCCACACCTACGAGCAGTACTTC.

The rearrangement links TRBV3-1 to TRBJ2-6; D not certain. The V and J ends lost 4 bases and 0 bases respectively, with 7 bases between them. The CDR3 length is 15 residues. Germline V gene sequence: CDR1 LGHDT, CDR2 YNNKEL (reference sequence). CDR3 coding DNA: TGTGCCAGCAGCCGAGGCCACTCTGGGGCCAACGTCCTGACTTTC. This sequence encodes CASSRGHSGANVLTF.

The chain recombines TRBV10-3 with TRBJ2-7; 11 bases match TRBD2. The CDR3 is 12 amino acids. V shed 9 bases, J shed 5 bases, and the junction held 3 bases outside the gene matches. Germline lookup yields CDR1 ENHRY and CDR2 SYGVKD. The CDR3 protein is CAISGLADEQYF. CDR3 DNA sequence: TGTGCCATTTCGGGACTAGCGGACGAGCAGTACTTC.

This clonotype showed up just once. One base away lies a much larger clone, so this may be a sequencing read error. The chain is built from TRBV3-1 and TRBJ2-1; the match to TRBD2 covers 13 bases. Per the germline V gene, CDR1 is LGHDT and CDR2 is YNNKEL (reference sequence). This CDR3 comprises 15 residues. J was trimmed by 10 bases and V by 0 bases; bases with no gene match: 3. This chain's CDR3 is CASSQDGLAGAEQFF. The CDR3 DNA follows: TGTGCCAGCAGCCAAGACGGACTAGCGGGAGCCGAGCAGTTCTTC.

The rearrangement uses TRBV7-3 and TRBJ1-3; the D is unclear. CDR3 size: 16 residues. The germline V gene has CDR1 SGHTA and CDR2 FQGTGA. V was pared by 2 bases and J by 2 bases, with 13 bases between. The CDR3 coding sequence is TGTGCCAGCAGCTTATTGAAGAATCCTCCTGGAAACACCATATATTTT. It translates to CASSLLKNPPGNTIYF.